A single sample gave rise to the 20 T cell receptor beta chains below, sequenced in a study of cytomegalovirus exposure and HLA in healthy donors (dated by TCRdb to 2016 to 2017). The library was obtained by the immunoSEQ multiplex PCR assay. A mixture of 60 forward primers for TCR Vbeta segments and 13 reverse primers for TCR Jbeta segments was used in the multiplex PCR. TCRdb's version of the immuneACCESS table is confined to in-frame rearrangements and falls short of the full clone set. An unresolved V gene accounts for under half of the shortfall where checked; the remainder is of unknown origin. The sample table shows about 55,000 clones, and approximately 80% are seen once. The ten largest clones capture roughly 1.5% of the sample. Input material: PBMCs. Receptor source: a female donor in good health and CMV-seronegative.

This clone was picked up a small number of times. The J gene is TRBJ2-5, the V gene TRBV6-1; 9 bases are shared with TRBD2. This CDR3 has 16 amino acids. Germline V gene sequence: CDR1 MNHNS, CDR2 SASEGT. Trimming removed 1 base from V and 7 bases from J; junction bases left unmatched: 10. Written as DNA, the CDR3 is TGTGCCAGCAGTGAAGGACTAGCGGCGGCGGGATGGACCCAGTACTTC. Protein: CASSEGLAAAGWTQYF.

The genes are TRBV6-1 and TRBJ1-1; D call uncertain. V was clipped by 4 bases and J by 7 bases, with 13 bases between them. Germline loops: CDR1 MNHNS, CDR2 SASEGT. This CDR3 region has 13 residues. CDR3 coding DNA: TGTGCCAGCAGTGGGGAGTTCCATAATGAAGCTTTCTTT. Residues: CASSGEFHNEAFF.

The chain combines TRBV6-1 with TRBJ1-4; tentatively, D is TRBD1 (6 bases). There are 16 residues in the CDR3. Germline V gene sequence: CDR1 MNHNS, CDR2 SASEGT. Trimming pared 2 bases from V and 4 bases from J, leaving 14 bases between. The DNA of the CDR3 is TGTGCCAGCAGTGAACAATGGGTAGGGGGTAATGAAAAACTGTTTTTT. This sequence encodes CASSEQWVGGNEKLFF.

CDR3 nucleotide sequence: TGTGCCAGCAGCCGTACAGCTGAGCAGTACTTC. Translated: CASSRTAEQYF. The chain links TRBV5-8 to TRBJ2-7; D call uncertain. This CDR3 has 11 residues. Germline-derived CDR1 and CDR2 are SGHTS and YDEGEE. The V and J ends lost 4 bases and 7 bases respectively, with 9 bases between them.

The rearrangement links TRBV2 to TRBJ2-7; maybe TRBD2 (5 bases). Germline CDR1 reads SNHLY; CDR2 reads FYNNEI. The ends were cut back, 1 base at V and 6 bases at J, with 13 bases in the middle. The CDR3 runs 14 residues. CDR3 coding DNA: TGTGCCAGCAGTGAAGACGGGATCCCCTCCGAGCAGTACTTC. It is translated as CASSEDGIPSEQYF.

The CDR3 nucleotides are TGTGCCAGCAGGGGGACAGAGAATTCACCCCTCCACTTT. The encoded protein is CASRGTENSPLHF. The chain is built from TRBV7-2 and TRBJ1-6; 7 nucleotides line up with TRBD1. Germline V gene data show CDR1 as SGHTA and CDR2 as FQGNSA. The CDR3 is made up of 13 amino acids. With 6 bases clipped from V and 7 bases from J, the junction kept 3 bases outside the gene matches.

The V gene is TRBV6-1, the J gene TRBJ2-5; 11 bases fit TRBD2. V was pared by 2 bases and J by 4 bases, with 3 bases of the junction left unmatched. This CDR3 has 15 residues. Germline-derived CDR1 and CDR2 are MNHNS and SASEGT. The CDR3 spells CASSELAGGLETQYF. CDR3 coding DNA: TGTGCCAGCAGTGAATTAGCGGGGGGGCTAGAGACCCAGTACTTC.

As to this clone: The same CDR3 is also encoded by other DNA sequences in this sample. This rearrangement joins TRBV7-9 to TRBJ1-1; TRBD1 is a possible D gene (6 bases). CDR3 size: 13 residues. V lost 2 bases and J 6 bases, leaving 10 bases between the germline ends. Germline V gives CDR1 SEHNR, CDR2 FQNEAQ (reference sequence). CDR3 sequence: CASSLSGDAEAFF. In DNA, the CDR3 is TGTGCCAGCAGCTTATCAGGGGATGCTGAAGCTTTCTTT.

The V gene is TRBV10-3, the J gene TRBJ2-3, with D hard to call. The CDR3 contains 15 residues. V lost 3 bases to trimming and J lost 3 bases, with 13 bases between them. The germline V gene has CDR1 ENHRY and CDR2 SYGVKD. The CDR3 region is CAISETSLGTDTQYF. DNA of the CDR3: TGTGCCATCAGTGAAACTTCTCTAGGAACAGATACGCAGTATTTT.

The chain uses TRBV5-1 and TRBJ1-5; a possible D gene is TRBD1 (5 bases). V lost 1 base and J 1 base, leaving 9 bases between the germline ends. The CDR3 sequence is 15 residues long. Germline V gene data show CDR1 as SGHRS and CDR2 as YFSETQ. The CDR3 DNA reads TGCGCCAGCAGCTTGACCGCAGGGAGCAATCAGCCCCAGCATTTT. Protein: CASSLTAGSNQPQHF.

This sequence joins TRBV7-3 and TRBJ2-1; TRBD2 aligns across 10 bases. This CDR3 comprises 14 residues. CDR1 is SGHTA and CDR2 is FQGTGA in the germline V gene. V lost 6 bases to trimming and J lost 9 bases; unmatched junction nucleotides: 8. CDR3 loop: CASRLAGQSGEQFF. CDR3 DNA: TGTGCCAGCAGACTAGCGGGGCAGTCAGGTGAGCAGTTCTTC.

The gene calls are TRBV7-9 and TRBJ2-2; 8 bases map to TRBD2. The CDR3 length is 16 residues. V lost 5 bases, J lost 7 bases, and 12 bases stayed unmatched. Germline CDR1 is SEHNR and CDR2 is FQNEAQ (reference sequence). The CDR3, as DNA: TGTGCCAGCAGCCCGAGTTTCGGCGGGGGGAGCGGGGAGCTGTTTTTT. It translates to CASSPSFGGGSGELFF.

V and J are TRBV4-2 and TRBJ1-5; 7 nucleotides align to TRBD1. The junction had 10 bases not matched to a gene; V was cut back by 0 bases and J by 2 bases. Germline V gives CDR1 LGHNA, CDR2 YNFKEQ. The CDR3 is made up of 18 amino acids. CDR3 amino acids: CASSQEAQGGSGNQPQHF. The CDR3 DNA is TGTGCCAGCAGCCAAGAAGCCCAAGGGGGCTCGGGCAATCAGCCCCAGCATTTT.

The chain couples TRBV12-5 to TRBJ2-3; 9 positions agree with TRBD2. The CDR3 totals 16 residues. Germline assignment: CDR1 LGHNT and CDR2 FRNRAP. Losses at the gene ends were 5 bases for V and 2 bases for J; bases not matched to a gene: 8. The CDR3 is CASGPPSGGFTDTQYF. The CDR3 DNA is TGTGCTAGTGGTCCGCCGAGCGGGGGGTTCACAGATACGCAGTATTTT.

The chain combines TRBV7-9 with TRBJ2-3; 9 bases match TRBD1. The V and J ends lost 4 bases and 6 bases, in that order; junction bases with no gene match: 5. The CDR3 totals 14 residues. Germline values: CDR1 SEHNR, CDR2 FQNEAQ (reference sequence). The CDR3 loop reads CASSYRDRVDTQYF. The CDR3 DNA follows: TGTGCCAGCAGCTACCGGGACAGGGTTGATACGCAGTATTTT.

The rearrangement links TRBV5-6 to TRBJ1-2; TRBD1 might be the D (6 bases). Germline V gene sequence: CDR1 SGHDT, CDR2 YYEEEE. The CDR3 is made up of 13 amino acids. The V gene lost 5 bases and the J gene lost 8 bases, with 16 bases spanning the gap. CDR3 coding DNA: TGTGCCAGCAGTAGGCGGGGGGCGCGCGGCTACACCTTC. Encoded protein: CASSRRGARGYTF.

The rearrangement uses TRBV13 and TRBJ2-5; weak D call: TRBD2 (6 bases). Trimming removed 5 bases from V and 0 bases from J, with 10 bases in between. Germline values: CDR1 PRHDT, CDR2 FYEKMQ (reference sequence). The CDR3 is made up of 14 amino acids. CDR3 sequence: CASSTRLDQETQYF. CDR3 nucleotides: TGTGCCAGCAGCACCCGACTAGACCAAGAGACCCAGTACTTC.

A few counts support this clone. The rearrangement links TRBV2 to TRBJ1-3; TRBD1 agrees at 11 bases. Germline V gives CDR1 SNHLY, CDR2 FYNNEI. This CDR3 comprises 13 residues. V shed 6 bases and J 7 bases; nucleotides not matched to a gene: 2. CDR3 coding DNA: TGTGCCAGCAGCCGGGACAGGGGGAACACCATATATTTT. The encoded protein is CASSRDRGNTIYF.

The chain couples TRBV5-4 to TRBJ1-2; TRBD1 aligns across 12 bases. J lost 2 bases, V lost 6 bases, and 8 bases had no gene match. CDR3 length: 16 residues. In germline, CDR1 is SGHNT, CDR2 YYREEE (reference sequence). CDR3 bases: TGTGCCAGCACCACCGGTGGGACAGGGGGCAACTATGGCTACACCTTC. Translation: CASTTGGTGGNYGYTF.

As regards this clone: One end of the junction fails to match germline, which may point to a read error. The rearrangement uses TRBV2 and TRBJ2-3, with TRBD1 as a possible D gene (6 bases). This CDR3 comprises 17 residues. Germline V gene data show CDR1 as SNHLY and CDR2 as FYNNEI. CDR3 sequence reads: CVSSEYFGGLTRGTQYF. DNA of the CDR3: TGTGTCAGCAGTGAATACTTTGGGGGCCTTACACGGGGTACGCAGTATTTT.